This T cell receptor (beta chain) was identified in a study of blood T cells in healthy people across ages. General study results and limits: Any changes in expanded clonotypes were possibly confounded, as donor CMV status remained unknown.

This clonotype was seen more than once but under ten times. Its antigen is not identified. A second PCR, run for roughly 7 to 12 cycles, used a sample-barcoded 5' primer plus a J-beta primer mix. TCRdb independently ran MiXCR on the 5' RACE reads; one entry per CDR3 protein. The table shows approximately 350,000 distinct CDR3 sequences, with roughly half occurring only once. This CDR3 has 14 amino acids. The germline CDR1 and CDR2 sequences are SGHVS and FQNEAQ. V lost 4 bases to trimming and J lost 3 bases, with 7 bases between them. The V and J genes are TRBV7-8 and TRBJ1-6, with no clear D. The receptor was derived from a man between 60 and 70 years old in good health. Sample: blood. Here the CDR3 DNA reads TGTGCCAGCAGCTCCCCACGCTATAATTCACCCCTCCACTTT. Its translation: CASSSPRYNSPLHF.